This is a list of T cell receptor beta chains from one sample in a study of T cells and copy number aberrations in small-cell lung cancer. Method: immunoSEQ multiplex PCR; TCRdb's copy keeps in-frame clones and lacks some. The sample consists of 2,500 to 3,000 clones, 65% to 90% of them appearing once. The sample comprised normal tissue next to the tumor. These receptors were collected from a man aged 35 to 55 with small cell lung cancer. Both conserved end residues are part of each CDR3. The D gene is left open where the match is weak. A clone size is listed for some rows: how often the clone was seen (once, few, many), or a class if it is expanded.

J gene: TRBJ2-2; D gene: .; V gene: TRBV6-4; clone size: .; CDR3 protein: CASSDPYTGELFF; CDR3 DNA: TGTGCCAGCAGTGACCCCTACACCGGGGAGCTGTTTTTT
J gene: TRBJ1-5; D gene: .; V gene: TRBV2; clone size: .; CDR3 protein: CASSAAGNPNQPQHF; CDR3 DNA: TGTGCCAGCAGTGCGGCAGGGAATCCCAATCAGCCCCAGCATTTT
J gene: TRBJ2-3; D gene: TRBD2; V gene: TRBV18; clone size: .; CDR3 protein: CASSPPGLAGTDTQYF; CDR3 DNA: TGTGCCAGCTCACCGCCGGGACTAGCGGGTACAGATACGCAGTATTTT
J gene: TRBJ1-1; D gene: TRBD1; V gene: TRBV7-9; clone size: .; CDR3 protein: CASSTWDRETEAFF; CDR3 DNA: TGTGCCAGCAGCACATGGGACAGGGAGACTGAAGCTTTCTTT
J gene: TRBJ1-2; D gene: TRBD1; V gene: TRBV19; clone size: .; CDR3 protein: CASSLTGVGYTF; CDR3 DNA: TGTGCCAGTAGTTTGACAGGGGTAGGCTACACCTTC
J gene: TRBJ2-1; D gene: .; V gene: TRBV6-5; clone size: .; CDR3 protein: CASSYSGLSKGHEQFF; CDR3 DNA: TGTGCCAGCAGTTACTCGGGCCTCTCAAAGGGTCATGAGCAGTTCTTC
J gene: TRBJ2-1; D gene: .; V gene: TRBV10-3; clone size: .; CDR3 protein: CAISETSTYEQFF; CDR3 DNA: TGTGCCATCAGCGAAACTAGTACTTATGAGCAGTTCTTC
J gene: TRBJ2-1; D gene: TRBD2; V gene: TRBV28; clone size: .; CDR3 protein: CASGLGTGNEQFF; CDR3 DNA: TGTGCCAGTGGACTAGGGACTGGCAATGAGCAGTTCTTC
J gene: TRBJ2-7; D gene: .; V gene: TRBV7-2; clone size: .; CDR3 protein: CASSLATSSEQYF; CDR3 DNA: TGTGCCAGCAGCTTAGCGACGTCGAGCGAGCAGTACTTC
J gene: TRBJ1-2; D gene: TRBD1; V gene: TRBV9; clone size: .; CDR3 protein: CANSPRWTGDRGYTF; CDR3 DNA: TGTGCCAACAGCCCAAGGTGGACAGGGGATCGTGGCTACACCTTC
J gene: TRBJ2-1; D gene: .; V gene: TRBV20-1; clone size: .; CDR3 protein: CSLDSNEQFF; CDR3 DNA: TGCAGTCTCGACAGCAATGAGCAGTTCTTC
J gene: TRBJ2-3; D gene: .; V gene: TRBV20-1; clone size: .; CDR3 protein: CSAWFADTQYF; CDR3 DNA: TGCAGTGCGTGGTTTGCAGATACGCAGTATTTT
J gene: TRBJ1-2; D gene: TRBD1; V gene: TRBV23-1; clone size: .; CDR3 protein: CASSQRRTGRAGGYTF; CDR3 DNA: TGCGCCAGCAGTCAACGCAGGACAGGCCGCGCGGGTGGCTACACCTTC
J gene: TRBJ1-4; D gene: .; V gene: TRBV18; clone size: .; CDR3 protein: CASSPRERGLPGNEKLFF; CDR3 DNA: TGTGCCAGCTCACCACGGGAGAGGGGCCTCCCCGGTAATGAAAAACTGTTTTTT
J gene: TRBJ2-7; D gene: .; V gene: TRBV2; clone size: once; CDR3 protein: CASMTSRLSYEQYF; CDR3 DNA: TGTGCCAGCATGACTAGTCGTCTTTCCTACGAGCAGTACTTC
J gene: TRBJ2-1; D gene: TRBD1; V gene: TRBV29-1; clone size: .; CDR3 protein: CSVGRGQGIEQFF; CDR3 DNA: TGCAGCGTCGGCCGCGGACAGGGTATCGAGCAGTTCTTC
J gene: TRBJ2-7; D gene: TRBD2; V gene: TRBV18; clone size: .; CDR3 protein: CASSPAGGYEQYF; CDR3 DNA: TGTGCCAGCTCACCAGCGGGAGGTTACGAGCAGTACTTC
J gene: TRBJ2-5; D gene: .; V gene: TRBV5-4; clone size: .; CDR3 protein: CASSSTRTGETQYF; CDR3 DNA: TGTGCCAGCAGCTCGACTAGGACTGGAGAGACCCAGTACTTC
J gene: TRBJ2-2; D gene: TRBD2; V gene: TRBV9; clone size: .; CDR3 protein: CASSVGTSDTGELFF; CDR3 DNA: TGTGCCAGCAGCGTAGGGACTAGCGACACCGGGGAGCTGTTTTTT
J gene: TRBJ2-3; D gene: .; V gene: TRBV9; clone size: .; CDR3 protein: CASSAGDTDTQYF; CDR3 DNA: TGTGCCAGCAGCGCCGGGGACACAGATACGCAGTATTTT
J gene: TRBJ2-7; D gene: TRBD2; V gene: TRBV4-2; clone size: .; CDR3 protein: CASSQASGGSYEQYF; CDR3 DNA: TGTGCCAGCAGCCAAGCTAGCGGGGGCTCCTACGAGCAGTACTTC
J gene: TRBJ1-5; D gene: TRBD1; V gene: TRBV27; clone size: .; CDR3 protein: CASKTSGTARGQPQHF; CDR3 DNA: TGTGCCAGCAAAACTTCCGGGACAGCCAGAGGTCAGCCCCAGCATTTT
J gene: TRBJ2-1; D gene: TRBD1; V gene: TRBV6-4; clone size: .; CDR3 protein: CASSGAATGAYNEQFF; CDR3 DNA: TGTGCCAGCAGTGGGGCGGCGACAGGGGCCTACAATGAGCAGTTCTTC
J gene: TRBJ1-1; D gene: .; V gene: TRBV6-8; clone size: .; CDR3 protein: CASCRVGNTEAFF; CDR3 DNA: TGTGCCTCGTGCAGGGTAGGGAACACTGAAGCTTTCTTT
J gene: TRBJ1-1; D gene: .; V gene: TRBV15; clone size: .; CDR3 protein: CATSREGASTGASEAFF; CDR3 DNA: TGTGCCACCAGCAGAGAGGGGGCGTCGACGGGGGCCTCTGAAGCTTTCTTT
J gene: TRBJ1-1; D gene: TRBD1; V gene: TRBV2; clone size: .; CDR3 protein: CASILGYRGQGATEAFF; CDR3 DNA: TGTGCCAGCATCCTCGGGTACCGGGGACAGGGGGCGACTGAAGCTTTCTTT
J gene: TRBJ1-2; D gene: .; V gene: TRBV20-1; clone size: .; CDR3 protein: CSAGTSRGYTF; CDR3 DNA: TGCAGTGCGGGGACTTCGCGTGGCTACACCTTC
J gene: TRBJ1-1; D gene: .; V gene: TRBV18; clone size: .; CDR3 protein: CASSPQTVANTEAFF; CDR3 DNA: TGTGCCAGCTCACCCCAGACAGTAGCGAACACTGAAGCTTTCTTT
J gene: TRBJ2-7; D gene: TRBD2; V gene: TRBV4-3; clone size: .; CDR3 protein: CASSQGTSDSYEQYF; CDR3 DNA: TGCGCCAGCAGCCAAGGGACTAGCGACTCCTACGAGCAGTACTTC
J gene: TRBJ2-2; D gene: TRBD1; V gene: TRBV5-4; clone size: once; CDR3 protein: CASSSAGGQYTGELFF; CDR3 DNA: TGTGCCAGCAGCTCGGCTGGGGGACAGTACACCGGGGAGCTGTTTTTT
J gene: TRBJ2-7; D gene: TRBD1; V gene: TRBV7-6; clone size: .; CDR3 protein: CASSLVFGQGKSEQYF; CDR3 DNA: TGTGCCAGCAGCTTAGTGTTTGGACAGGGAAAATCCGAGCAGTACTTC
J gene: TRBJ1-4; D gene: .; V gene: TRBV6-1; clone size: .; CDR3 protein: CASSEVAGPWNEKLFF; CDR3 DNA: TGTGCCAGCAGTGAAGTAGCCGGTCCCTGGAATGAAAAACTGTTTTTT
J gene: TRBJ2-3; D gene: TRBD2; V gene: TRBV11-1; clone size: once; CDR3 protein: CASSFGLAGGSSTDTQYF; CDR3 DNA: TGTGCCAGCAGCTTTGGACTAGCGGGAGGGTCCAGCACAGATACGCAGTATTTT
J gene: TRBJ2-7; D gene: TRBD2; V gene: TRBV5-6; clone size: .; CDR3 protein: CASSPLANAYEQYF; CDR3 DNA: TGTGCCAGCAGCCCACTAGCGAATGCCTACGAGCAGTACTTC
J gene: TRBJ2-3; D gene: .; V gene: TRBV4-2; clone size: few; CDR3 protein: CASSPLTGFADTQYF; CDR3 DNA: TGTGCCAGCAGCCCCTTGACAGGATTCGCAGATACGCAGTATTTT
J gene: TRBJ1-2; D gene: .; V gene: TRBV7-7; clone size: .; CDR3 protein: CASSESECRKTYGYTF; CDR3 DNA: TGTGCCAGCAGCGAGAGTGAGTGCCGAAAGACCTATGGCTACACCTTC
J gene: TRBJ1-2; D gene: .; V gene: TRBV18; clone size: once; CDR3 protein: CASSPGTPSYTF; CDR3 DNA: TGTGCCAGCTCACCCGGGACGCCATCCTACACCTTC